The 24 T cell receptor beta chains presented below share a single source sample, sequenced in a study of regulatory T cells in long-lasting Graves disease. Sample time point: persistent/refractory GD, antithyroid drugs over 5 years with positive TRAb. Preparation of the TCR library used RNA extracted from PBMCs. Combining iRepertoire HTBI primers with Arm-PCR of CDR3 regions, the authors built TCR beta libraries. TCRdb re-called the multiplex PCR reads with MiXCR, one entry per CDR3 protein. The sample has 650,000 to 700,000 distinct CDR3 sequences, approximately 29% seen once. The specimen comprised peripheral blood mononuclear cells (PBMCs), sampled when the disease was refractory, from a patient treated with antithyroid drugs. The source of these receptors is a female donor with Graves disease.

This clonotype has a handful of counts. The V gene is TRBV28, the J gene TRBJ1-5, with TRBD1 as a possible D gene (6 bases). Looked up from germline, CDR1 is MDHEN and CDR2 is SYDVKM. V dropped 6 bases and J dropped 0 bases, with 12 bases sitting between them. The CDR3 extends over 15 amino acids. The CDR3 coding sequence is TGTGCCAGCAGGCCGGGGACAAATAGCAATCAGCCCCAGCATTTT. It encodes CASRPGTNSNQPQHF.

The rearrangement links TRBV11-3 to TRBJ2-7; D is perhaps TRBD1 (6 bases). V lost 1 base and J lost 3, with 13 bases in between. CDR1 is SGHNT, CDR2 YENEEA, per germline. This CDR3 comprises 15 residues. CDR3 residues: CASSLATGMVYEQYF. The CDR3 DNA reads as TGTGCCAGCAGCTTAGCCACAGGGATGGTCTACGAGCAGTACTTC.

The DNA for the CDR3 is TGTGCCAGCAGTTACCTGGGGGCGAAAGGTACACCCCTCCACTTT. The encoded protein is CASSYLGAKGTPLHF. This chain joins TRBV6-9 and TRBJ1-6; D is perhaps TRBD1 (6 bases). There are 15 residues in the CDR3. Per the germline V gene, CDR1 is MNHGY and CDR2 is SVAAGI. Trimming left V 3 bases short and J 11 bases short, with 17 bases between.

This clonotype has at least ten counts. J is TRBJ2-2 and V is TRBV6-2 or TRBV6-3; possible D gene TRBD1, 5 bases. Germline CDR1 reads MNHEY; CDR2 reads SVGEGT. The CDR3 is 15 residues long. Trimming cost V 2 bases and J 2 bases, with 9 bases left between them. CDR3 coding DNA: TGTGCCAGCAGTTACGCCGGACAAAACACCGGGGAGCTGTTTTTT. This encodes CASSYAGQNTGELFF.

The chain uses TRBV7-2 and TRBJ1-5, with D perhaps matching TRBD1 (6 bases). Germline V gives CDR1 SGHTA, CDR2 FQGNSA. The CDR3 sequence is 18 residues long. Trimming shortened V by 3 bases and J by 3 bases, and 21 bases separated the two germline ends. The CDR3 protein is CASSLRGGVGILNQPQHF. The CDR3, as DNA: TGTGCCAGCAGCTTGCGGGGGGGCGTCGGGATACTCAATCAGCCCCAGCATTTT. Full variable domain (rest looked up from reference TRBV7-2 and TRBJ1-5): GAGVSQSPSNKVTEKGKDVELRCDPISGHTALYWYRQSLGQGLEFLIYFQGNSAPDKSGLPSDRFSAERTGGSVSTLTIQRTQQEDSAVYLCASSLRGGVGILNQPQHFGDGTRLSIL.

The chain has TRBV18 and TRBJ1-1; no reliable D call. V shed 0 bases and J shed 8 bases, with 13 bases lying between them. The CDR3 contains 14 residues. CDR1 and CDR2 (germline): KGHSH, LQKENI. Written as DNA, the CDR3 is TGTGCCAGCTCACCACCTAGGAGTGTCGGGGAAGCTTTCTTT. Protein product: CASSPPRSVGEAFF. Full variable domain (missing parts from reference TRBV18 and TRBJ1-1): NAGVMQNPRHLVRRRGQEARLRCSPMKGHSHVYWYRQLPEEGLKFMVYLQKENIIDESGMPKERFSAEFPKEGPSILRIQQVVRGDSAAYFCASSPPRSVGEAFFGQGTRLTVV.

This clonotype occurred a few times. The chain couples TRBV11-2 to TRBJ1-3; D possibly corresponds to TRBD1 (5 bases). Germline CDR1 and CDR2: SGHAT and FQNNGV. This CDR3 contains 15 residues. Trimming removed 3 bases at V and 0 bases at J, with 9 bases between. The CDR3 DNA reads TGTGCCAGCAGCTTCTTGGGGGACTCTGGAAACACCATATATTTT. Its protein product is CASSFLGDSGNTIYF. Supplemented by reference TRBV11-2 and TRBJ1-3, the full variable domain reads EAGVAQSPRYKIIEKRQSVAFWCNPISGHATLYWYQQILGQGPKLLIQFQNNGVVDDSQLPKDRFSAERLKGVDSTLKIQPAKLEDSAVYLCASSFLGDSGNTIYFGEGSWLTVV.

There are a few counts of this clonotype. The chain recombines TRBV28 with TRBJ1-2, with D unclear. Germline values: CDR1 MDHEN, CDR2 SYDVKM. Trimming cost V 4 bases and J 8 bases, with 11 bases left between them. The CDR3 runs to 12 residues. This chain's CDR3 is CASSSGLPGYTF. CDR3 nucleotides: TGTGCCAGCAGTTCTGGACTACCAGGCTACACCTTC.

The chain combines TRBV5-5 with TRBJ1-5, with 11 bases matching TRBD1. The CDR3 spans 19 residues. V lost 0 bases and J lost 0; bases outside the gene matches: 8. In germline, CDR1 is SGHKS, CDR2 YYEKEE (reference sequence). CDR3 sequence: CASSLAVDRGPNSNQPQHF. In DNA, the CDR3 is TGTGCCAGCAGCTTGGCCGTGGACAGGGGGCCTAATAGCAATCAGCCCCAGCATTTT.

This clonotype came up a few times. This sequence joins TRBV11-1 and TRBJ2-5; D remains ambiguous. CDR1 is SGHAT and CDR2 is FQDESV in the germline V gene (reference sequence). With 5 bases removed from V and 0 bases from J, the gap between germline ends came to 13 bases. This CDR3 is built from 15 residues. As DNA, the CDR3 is TGTGCCAGCAGCCTCAGACCCAAGTACCAAGAGACCCAGTACTTC. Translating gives CASSLRPKYQETQYF.

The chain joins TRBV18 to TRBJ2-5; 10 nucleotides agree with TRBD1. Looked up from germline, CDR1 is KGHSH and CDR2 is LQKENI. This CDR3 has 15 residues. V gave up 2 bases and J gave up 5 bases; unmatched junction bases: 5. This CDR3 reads CASSPGTGDPETQYF. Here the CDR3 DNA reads TGTGCCAGCTCACCAGGGACAGGGGACCCGGAGACCCAGTACTTC.

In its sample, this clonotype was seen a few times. The chain's CDR3 is CASRPRDGYEQYF. The CDR3 DNA reads TGTGCCAGCAGACCCCGGGACGGCTACGAGCAGTACTTC. This chain connects TRBV7-9 to TRBJ2-7; D is perhaps TRBD1 or TRBD2 (5 bases each). Trimming took off 6 bases at V and 3 bases at J, with 12 bases between the two ends. The germline V gene encodes CDR1 SEHNR and CDR2 FQNEAQ (reference sequence). CDR3 length equals 13 residues.

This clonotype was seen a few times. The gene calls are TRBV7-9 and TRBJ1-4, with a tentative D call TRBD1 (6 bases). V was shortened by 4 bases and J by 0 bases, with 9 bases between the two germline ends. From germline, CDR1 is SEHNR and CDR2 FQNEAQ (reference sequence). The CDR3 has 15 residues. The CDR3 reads CASSSGVSTNEKLFF. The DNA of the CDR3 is TGTGCCAGCAGCTCAGGGGTGTCAACTAATGAAAAACTGTTTTTT.

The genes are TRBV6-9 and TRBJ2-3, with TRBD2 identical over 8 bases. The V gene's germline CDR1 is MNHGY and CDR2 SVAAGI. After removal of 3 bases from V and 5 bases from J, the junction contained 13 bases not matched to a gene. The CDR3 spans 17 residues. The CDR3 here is CASSYSKSGRRGDTQYF. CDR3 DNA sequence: TGTGCCAGCAGTTACTCGAAAAGCGGGAGACGAGGAGATACGCAGTATTTT.

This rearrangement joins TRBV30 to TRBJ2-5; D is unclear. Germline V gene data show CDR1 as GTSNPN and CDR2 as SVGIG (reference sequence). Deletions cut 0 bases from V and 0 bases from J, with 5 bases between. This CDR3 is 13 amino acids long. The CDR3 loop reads CAWSVLDQETQYF. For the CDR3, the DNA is TGTGCCTGGAGTGTACTCGACCAAGAGACCCAGTACTTC.

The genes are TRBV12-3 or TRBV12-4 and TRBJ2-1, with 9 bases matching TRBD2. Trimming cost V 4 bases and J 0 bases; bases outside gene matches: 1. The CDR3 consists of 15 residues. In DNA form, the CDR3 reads TGTGCCAGCAGTTCTAGCGGGATCTCCTACAATGAGCAGTTCTTC. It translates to CASSSSGISYNEQFF.

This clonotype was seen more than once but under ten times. The CDR3 DNA reads TGTGCCTGGAGTGGCTGGGGTGGGCAGTACTTC. Its translation: CAWSGWGGQYF. The chain carries TRBV30 and TRBJ2-7; D unclear. The CDR3 is 11 residues long. Germline CDR1 GTSNPN, CDR2 SVGIG (reference sequence). V dropped 1 base and J dropped 9 bases, with 10 bases sitting between them. Full variable domain (outside the CDR3, taken from reference TRBV30 and TRBJ2-7): SQTIHQWPATLVQPVGSPLSLECTVEGTSNPNLYWYRQAAGRGLQLLFYSVGIGQISSEVPQNLSASRPQDRQFILSSKKLLLSDSGFYLCAWSGWGGQYFGPGTRLTVT.

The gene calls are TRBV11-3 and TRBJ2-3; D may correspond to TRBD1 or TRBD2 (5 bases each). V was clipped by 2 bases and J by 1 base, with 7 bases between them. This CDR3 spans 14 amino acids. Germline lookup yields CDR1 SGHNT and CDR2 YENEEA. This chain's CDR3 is CASSLLGGTDTQYF. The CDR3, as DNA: TGTGCCAGCAGCTTATTGGGGGGCACAGATACGCAGTATTTT.

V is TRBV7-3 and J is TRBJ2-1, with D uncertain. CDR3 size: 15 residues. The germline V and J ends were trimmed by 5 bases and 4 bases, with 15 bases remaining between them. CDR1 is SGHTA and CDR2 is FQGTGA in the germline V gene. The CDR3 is CASSPVPRSYNEQFF. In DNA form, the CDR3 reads TGTGCCAGCAGCCCCGTGCCGCGGAGTTACAATGAGCAGTTCTTC.

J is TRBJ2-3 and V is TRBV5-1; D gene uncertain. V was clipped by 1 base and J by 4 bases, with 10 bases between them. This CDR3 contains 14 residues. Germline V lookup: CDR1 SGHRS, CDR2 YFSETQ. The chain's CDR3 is CASSLLGNADTQYF. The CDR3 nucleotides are TGCGCCAGCAGCTTGTTAGGGAACGCAGATACGCAGTATTTT.

The CDR3 sequence is CASSETGSGQPQHF. The CDR3 DNA reads as TGTGCCAGCAGTGAAACAGGGTCGGGACAGCCCCAGCATTTT. The V gene is TRBV25-1, the J gene TRBJ1-5; a weak D match, TRBD1 (6 bases). CDR1 is MGHDK and CDR2 is SYGVNS in the germline V gene. The V end was cut by 2 bases, the J end by 7 bases, with 12 bases between. The CDR3 contains 14 residues.

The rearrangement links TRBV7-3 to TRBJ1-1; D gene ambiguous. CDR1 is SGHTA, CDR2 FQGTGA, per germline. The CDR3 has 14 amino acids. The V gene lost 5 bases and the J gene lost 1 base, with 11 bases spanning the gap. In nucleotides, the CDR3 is TGTGCCAGCAGCCCATACGCAGGGAACACTGAAGCTTTCTTT. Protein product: CASSPYAGNTEAFF.

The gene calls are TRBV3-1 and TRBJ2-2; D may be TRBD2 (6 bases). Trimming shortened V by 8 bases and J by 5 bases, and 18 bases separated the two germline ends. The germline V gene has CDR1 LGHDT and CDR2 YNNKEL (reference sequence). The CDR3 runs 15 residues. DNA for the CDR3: TGTGCCAGCTCAGTGGCGGGGAAGGTTACCGGGGAGCTGTTTTTT. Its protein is CASSVAGKVTGELFF. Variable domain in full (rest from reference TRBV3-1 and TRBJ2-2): DTAVSQTPKYLVTQMGNDKSIKCEQNLGHDTMYWYKQDSKKFLKIMFSYNNKELIINETVPNRFSPKSPDKAHLNLHINSLELGDSAVYFCASSVAGKVTGELFFGEGSRLTVL.

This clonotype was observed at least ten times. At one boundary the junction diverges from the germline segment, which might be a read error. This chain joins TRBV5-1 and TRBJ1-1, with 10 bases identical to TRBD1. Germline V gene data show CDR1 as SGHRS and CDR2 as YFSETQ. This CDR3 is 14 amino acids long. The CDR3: CASSLGTGVTEAFF. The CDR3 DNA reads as TGTGCCAGCAGCCTCGGGACAGGGGTTACTGAAGCTTTCTTT.